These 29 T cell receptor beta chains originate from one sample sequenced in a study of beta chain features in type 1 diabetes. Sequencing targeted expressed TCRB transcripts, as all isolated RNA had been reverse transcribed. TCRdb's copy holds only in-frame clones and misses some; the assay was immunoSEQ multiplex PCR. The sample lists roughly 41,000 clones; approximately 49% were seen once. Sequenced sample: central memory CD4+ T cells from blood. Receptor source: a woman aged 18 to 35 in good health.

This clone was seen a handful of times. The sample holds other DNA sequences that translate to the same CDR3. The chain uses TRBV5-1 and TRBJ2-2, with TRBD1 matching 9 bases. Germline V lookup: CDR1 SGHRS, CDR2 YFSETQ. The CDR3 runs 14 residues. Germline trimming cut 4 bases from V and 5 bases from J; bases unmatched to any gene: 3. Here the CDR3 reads CASSPGQGTGELFF. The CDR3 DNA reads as TGCGCCAGCAGCCCGGGACAGGGTACCGGGGAGCTGTTTTTT.

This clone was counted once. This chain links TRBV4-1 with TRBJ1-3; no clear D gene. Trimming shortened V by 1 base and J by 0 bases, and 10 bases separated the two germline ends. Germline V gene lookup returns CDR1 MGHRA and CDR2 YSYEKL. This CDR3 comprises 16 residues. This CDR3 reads CASSQVAQVSGNTIYF. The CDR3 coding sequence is TGCGCCAGCAGCCAAGTTGCACAAGTCTCTGGAAACACCATATATTTT.

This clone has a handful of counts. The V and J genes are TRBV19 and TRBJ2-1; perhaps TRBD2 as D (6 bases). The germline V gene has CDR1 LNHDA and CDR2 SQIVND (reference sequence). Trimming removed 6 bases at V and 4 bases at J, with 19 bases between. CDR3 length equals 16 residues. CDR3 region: CASSASEAGSYNEQFF. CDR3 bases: TGTGCCAGTAGCGCCTCGGAAGCGGGTTCATACAATGAGCAGTTCTTC.

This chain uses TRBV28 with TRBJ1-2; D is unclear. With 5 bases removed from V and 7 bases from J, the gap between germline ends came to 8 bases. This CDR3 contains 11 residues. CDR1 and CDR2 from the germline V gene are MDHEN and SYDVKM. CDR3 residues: CASSTRLGYTF. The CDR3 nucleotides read TGTGCCAGCAGTACCAGGCTTGGCTACACCTTC.

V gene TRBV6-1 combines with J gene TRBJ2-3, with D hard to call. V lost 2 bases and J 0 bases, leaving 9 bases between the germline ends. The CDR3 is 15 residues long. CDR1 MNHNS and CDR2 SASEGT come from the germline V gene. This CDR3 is CASSESRPSTDTQYF. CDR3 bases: TGTGCCAGCAGTGAAAGCCGCCCTAGCACAGATACGCAGTATTTT.

CDR3 loop: CASSTRGGAGFNEQFF. DNA of the CDR3: TGTGCCAGCAGCACCCGCGGGGGGGCGGGGTTCAATGAGCAGTTCTTC. The genes are TRBV7-3 and TRBJ2-1, with TRBD2 identical over 9 bases. J lost 6 bases, V lost 5 bases, and 11 bases had no gene match. Germline CDR1 SGHTA, CDR2 FQGTGA. The CDR3 length is 16 residues.

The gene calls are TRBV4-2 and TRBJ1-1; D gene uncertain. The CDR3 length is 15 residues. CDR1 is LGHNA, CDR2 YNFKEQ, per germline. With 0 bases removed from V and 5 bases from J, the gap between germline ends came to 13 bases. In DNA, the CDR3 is TGTGCCAGCAGCCAAGATCCCAGGAGGGATACTGAAGCTTTCTTT. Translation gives CASSQDPRRDTEAFF.

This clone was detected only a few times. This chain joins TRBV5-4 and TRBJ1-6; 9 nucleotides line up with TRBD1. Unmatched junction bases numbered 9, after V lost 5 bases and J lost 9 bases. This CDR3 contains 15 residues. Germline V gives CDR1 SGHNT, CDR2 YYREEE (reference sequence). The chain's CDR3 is CASRENGQGSSPLHF. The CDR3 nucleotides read TGTGCCAGCAGGGAGAATGGACAGGGGAGTTCACCCCTCCACTTT.

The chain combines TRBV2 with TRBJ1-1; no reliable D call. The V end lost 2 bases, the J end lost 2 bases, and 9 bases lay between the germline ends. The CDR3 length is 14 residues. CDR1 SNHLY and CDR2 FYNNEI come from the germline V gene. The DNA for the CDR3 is TGTGCCAGCAGTGAAAAGTCGAGAAACACTGAAGCTTTCTTT. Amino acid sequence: CASSEKSRNTEAFF.

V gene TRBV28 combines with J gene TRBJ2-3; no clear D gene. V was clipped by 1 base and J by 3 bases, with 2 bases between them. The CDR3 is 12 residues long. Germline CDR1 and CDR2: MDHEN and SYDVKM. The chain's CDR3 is CASSLLTDTQYF. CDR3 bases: TGTGCCAGCAGTTTATTAACAGATACGCAGTATTTT.

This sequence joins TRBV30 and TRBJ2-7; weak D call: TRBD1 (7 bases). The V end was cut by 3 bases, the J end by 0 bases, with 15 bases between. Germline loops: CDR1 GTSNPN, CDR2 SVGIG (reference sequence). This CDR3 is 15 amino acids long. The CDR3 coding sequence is TGTGCCTGGAGAGGGGGCGCGGGGTACTCCTACGAGCAGTACTTC. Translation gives CAWRGGAGYSYEQYF.

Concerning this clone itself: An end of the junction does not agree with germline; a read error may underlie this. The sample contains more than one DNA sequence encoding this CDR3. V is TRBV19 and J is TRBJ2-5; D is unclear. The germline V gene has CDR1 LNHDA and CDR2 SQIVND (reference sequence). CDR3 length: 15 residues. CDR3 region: CASSTHHSFQETQYF. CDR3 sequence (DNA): TGTGCTAGTAGTACGCATCACAGTTTTCAAGAGACCCAGTACTTC.

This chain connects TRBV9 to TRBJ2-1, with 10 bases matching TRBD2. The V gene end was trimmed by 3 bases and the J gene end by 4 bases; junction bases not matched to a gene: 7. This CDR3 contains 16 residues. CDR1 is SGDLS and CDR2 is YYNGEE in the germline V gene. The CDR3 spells CASSADASGSYNEQFF. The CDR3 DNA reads TGTGCCAGCAGCGCAGACGCTAGCGGGAGTTACAATGAGCAGTTCTTC.

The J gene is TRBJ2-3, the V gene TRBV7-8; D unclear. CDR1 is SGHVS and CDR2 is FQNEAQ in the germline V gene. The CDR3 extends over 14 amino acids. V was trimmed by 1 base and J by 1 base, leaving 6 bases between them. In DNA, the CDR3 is TGTGCCAGCAGCTTAGTTGCAGGCACAGATACGCAGTATTTT. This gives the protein CASSLVAGTDTQYF.

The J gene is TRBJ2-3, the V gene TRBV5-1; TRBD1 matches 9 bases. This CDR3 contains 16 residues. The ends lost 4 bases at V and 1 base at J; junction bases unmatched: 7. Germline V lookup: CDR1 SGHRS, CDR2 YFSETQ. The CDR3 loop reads CASSQLQGAGTDTQYF. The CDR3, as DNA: TGCGCCAGCAGCCAACTACAGGGGGCGGGCACAGATACGCAGTATTTT.

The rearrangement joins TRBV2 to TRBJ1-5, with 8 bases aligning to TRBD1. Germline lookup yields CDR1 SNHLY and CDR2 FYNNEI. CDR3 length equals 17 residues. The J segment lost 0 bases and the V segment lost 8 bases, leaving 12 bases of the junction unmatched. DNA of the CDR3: TGTGCCAGCGGCCCCGGACAGGGAGCATATAGCAATCAGCCCCAGCATTTT. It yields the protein CASGPGQGAYSNQPQHF. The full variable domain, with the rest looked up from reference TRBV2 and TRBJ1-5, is EPEVTQTPSHQVTQMGQEVILRCVPISNHLYFYWYRQILGQKVEFLVSFYNNEISEKSEIFDDQFSVERPDGSNFTLKIRSTKLEDSAMYFCASGPGQGAYSNQPQHFGDGTRLSIL.

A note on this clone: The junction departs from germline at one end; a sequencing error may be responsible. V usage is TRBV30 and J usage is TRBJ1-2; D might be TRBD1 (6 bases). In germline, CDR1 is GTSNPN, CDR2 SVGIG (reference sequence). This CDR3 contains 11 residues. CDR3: CAWARSQGHIF. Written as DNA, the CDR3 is TGTGCCTGGGCCCGATCACAGGGACACATATTC. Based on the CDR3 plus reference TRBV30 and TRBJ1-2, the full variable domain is SQTIHQWPATLVQPVGSPLSLECTVEGTSNPNLYWYRQAAGRGLQLLFYSVGIGQISSEVPQNLSASRPQDRQFILSSKKLLLSDSGFYLCAWARSQGHIFGSGTRLTVV.

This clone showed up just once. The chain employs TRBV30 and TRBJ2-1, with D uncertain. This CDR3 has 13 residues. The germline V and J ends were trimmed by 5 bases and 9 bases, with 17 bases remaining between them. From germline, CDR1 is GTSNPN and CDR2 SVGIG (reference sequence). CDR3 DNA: TGTGCCTGGGGTTCGGGTACGGTGGCTGAGCAGTTCTTC. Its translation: CAWGSGTVAEQFF.

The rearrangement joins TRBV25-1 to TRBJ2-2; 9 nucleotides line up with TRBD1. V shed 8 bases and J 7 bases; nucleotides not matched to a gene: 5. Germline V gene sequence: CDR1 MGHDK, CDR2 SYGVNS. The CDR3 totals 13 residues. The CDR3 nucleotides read TGTGCCAGCCGGGACAGGGAAGTCGGGGAGCTGTTTTTT. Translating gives CASRDREVGELFF.

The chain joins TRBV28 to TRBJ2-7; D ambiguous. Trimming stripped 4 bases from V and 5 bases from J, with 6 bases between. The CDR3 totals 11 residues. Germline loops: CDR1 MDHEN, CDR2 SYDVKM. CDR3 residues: CASSSQDEQYF. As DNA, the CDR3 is TGTGCCAGCAGTTCTCAGGACGAGCAGTACTTC.

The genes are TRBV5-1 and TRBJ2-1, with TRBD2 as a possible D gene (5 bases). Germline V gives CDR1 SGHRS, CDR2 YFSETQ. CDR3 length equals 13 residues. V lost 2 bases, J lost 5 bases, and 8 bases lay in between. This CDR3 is CASSFSRDNEQFF. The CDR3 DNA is TGCGCCAGCAGCTTTTCGCGGGACAATGAGCAGTTCTTC.

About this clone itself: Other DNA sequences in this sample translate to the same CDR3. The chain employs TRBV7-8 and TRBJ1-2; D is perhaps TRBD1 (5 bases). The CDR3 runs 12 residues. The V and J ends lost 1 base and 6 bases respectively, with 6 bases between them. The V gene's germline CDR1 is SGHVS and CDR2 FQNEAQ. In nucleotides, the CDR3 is TGTGCCAGCAGCTTAGTAGGGGATGGCTACACCTTC. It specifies CASSLVGDGYTF.

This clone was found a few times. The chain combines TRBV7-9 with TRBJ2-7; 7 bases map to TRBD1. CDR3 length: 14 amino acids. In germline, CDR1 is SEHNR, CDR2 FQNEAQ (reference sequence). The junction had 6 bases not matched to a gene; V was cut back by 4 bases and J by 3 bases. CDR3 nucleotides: TGTGCCAGCAGCTCGACAGGGCTCTTCTACGAGCAGTACTTC. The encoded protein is CASSSTGLFYEQYF.

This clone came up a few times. The CDR3 sequence: CASSFGRGQGKVEQYF. DNA of the CDR3: TGTGCCAGCAGCTTCGGTCGGGGACAGGGAAAGGTCGAGCAGTACTTC. The chain couples TRBV11-2 to TRBJ2-7; the match to TRBD1 covers 9 bases. V dropped 3 bases and J dropped 6; count of bases not matched to a gene: 12. Germline assignment: CDR1 SGHAT and CDR2 FQNNGV. This CDR3 is built from 16 residues.

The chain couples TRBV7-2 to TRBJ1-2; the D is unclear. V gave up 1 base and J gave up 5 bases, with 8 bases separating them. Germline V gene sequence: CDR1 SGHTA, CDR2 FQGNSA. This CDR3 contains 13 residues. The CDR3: CASSLGNSYGYTF. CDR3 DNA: TGTGCCAGCAGCTTAGGGAACAGTTATGGCTACACCTTC. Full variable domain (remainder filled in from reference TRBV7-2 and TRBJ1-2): GAGVSQSPSNKVTEKGKDVELRCDPISGHTALYWYRQSLGQGLEFLIYFQGNSAPDKSGLPSDRFSAERTGGSVSTLTIQRTQQEDSAVYLCASSLGNSYGYTFGSGTRLTVV.

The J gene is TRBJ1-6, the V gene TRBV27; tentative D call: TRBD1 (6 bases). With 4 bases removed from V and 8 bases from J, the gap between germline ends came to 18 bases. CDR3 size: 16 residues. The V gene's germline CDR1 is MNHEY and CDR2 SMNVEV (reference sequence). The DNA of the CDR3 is TGTGCCAGCAGTTCTACCTGGGACATAAGTTATTCACCCCTCCACTTT. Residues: CASSSTWDISYSPLHF.

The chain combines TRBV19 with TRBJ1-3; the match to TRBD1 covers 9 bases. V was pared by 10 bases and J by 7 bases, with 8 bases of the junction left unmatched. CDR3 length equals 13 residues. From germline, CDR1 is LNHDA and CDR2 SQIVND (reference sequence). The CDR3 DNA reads TGTGCCACTTCCTGGGACAGGGCGAACACCATATATTTT. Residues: CATSWDRANTIYF.

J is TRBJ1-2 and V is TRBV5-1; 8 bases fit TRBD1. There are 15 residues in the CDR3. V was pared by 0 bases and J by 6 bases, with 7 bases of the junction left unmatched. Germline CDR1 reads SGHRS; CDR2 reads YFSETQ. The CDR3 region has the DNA TGCGCCAGCAGCTTGGCCGCAGGGGGCGCGAATGGCTACACCTTC. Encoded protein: CASSLAAGGANGYTF.

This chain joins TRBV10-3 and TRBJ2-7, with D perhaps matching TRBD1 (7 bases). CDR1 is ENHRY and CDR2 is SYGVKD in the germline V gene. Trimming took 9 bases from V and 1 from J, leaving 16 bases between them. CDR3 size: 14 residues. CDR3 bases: TGTGCCATTTCCCGCGGGACAGAGTCCTACGAGCAGTACTTC. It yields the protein CAISRGTESYEQYF.